The TCR beta chain under discussion was sequenced for a study of cytomegalovirus exposure and HLA in healthy donors. The primer mix had 60 Vbeta and 13 Jbeta primers. Clones were sequenced by immunoSEQ multiplex PCR, and TCRdb holds only the in-frame ones, with some missing. The table has about 160,000 clones, about 85% seen once; the top ten hold 1%. Trimming took 2 bases from V and 8 from J, leaving 6 bases between them. Germline-derived CDR1 and CDR2 are GTSNPN and SVGIG (reference sequence). The CDR3 spans 10 residues. Sequences were obtained from PBMCs. This sequence was found in a boy aged 2 to 9 in good health and CMV-seronegative. The chain uses TRBV30 and TRBJ1-1; TRBD1 is a possible D gene (5 bases). The DNA of the CDR3 is TGTGCCTGGAGTAGACAGGAAGCTTTCTTT. It is translated as CAWSRQEAFF.